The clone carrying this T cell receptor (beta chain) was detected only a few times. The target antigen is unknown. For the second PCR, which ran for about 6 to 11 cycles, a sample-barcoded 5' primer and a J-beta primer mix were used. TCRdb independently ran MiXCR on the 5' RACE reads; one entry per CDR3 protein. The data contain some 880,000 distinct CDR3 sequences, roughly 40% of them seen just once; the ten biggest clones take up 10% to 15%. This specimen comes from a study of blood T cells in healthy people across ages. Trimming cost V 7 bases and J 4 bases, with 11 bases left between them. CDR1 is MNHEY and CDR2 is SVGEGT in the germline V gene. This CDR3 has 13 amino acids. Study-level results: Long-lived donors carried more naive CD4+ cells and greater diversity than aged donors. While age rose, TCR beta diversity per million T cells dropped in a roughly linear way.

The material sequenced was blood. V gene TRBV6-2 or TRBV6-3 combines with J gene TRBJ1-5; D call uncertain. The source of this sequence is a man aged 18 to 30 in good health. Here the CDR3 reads CASNQEANQPQHF. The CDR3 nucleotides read TGTGCCAGCAATCAGGAGGCAAATCAGCCCCAGCATTTT.